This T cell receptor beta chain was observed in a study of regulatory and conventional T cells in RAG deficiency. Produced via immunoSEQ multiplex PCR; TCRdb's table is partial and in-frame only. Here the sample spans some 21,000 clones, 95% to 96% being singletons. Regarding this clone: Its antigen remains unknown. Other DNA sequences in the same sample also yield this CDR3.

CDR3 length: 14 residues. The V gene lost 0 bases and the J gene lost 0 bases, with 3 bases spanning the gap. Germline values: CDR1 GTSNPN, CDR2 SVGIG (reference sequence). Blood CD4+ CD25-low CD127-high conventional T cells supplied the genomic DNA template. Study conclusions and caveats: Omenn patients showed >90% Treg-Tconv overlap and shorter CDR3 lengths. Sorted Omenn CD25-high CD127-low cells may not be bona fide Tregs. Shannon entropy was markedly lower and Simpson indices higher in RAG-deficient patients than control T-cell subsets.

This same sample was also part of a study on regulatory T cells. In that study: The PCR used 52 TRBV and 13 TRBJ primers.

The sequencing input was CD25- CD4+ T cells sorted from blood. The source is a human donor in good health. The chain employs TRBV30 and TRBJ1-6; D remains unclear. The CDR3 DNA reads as TGTGCCTGGAGTGTACTCTCCTATAATTCACCCCTCCACTTT. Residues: CAWSVLSYNSPLHF. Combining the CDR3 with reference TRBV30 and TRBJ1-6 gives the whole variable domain SQTIHQWPATLVQPVGSPLSLECTVEGTSNPNLYWYRQAAGRGLQLLFYSVGIGQISSEVPQNLSASRPQDRQFILSSKKLLLSDSGFYLCAWSVLSYNSPLHFGNGTRLTVT.